These 27 T cell receptor beta chains came from one sample sequenced in a study of regulatory T cells in long-lasting Graves disease. Building the TCR beta libraries relied on iRepertoire HTBI primers, and CDR3 regions underwent Arm-PCR. TCRdb processed the multiplex PCR reads anew with MiXCR; each CDR3 protein has one entry. The sample contains approximately 400,000 distinct CDR3 sequences, 14% to 15% of which appear only once. As to time point: newly diagnosed GD, antithyroid drugs for less than 3 months. PBMC RNA was the source of the TCR library. This same sample was also part of a study on T cells in Graves' hyperthyroidism and ophthalmopathy.

The input for sequencing was peripheral blood mononuclear cells (PBMCs), taken at new diagnosis, from a patient treated with antithyroid drugs. These TCRs come from a woman aged 40 to 49 with Graves disease.

This chain joins TRBV25-1 and TRBJ2-5, with 13 bases identical to TRBD2. V lost 6 bases, J lost 5 bases, and 6 bases stayed unmatched. Germline loops: CDR1 MGHDK, CDR2 SYGVNS. The CDR3 is made up of 15 amino acids. The CDR3 DNA is TGTGCCAGCAGCAGGACTAGCGGGAGATTCGAGACCCAGTACTTC. Encoded protein: CASSRTSGRFETQYF.

The chain joins TRBV4-3 to TRBJ2-7; 7 nucleotides agree with TRBD1. Unmatched junction bases numbered 5, after V lost 1 base and J lost 2 bases. Germline V gives CDR1 LGHNA, CDR2 YSLEER. The length of the CDR3 is 15 residues. CDR3 amino acids: CASSQVAGGPYEQYF. The CDR3 nucleotides are TGCGCCAGCAGCCAAGTGGCAGGGGGACCCTACGAGCAGTACTTC.

The sample holds a few counts of this clonotype. The V gene is TRBV4-1, the J gene TRBJ2-1; D is possibly TRBD2 (6 bases). Trimming took off 0 bases at V and 0 bases at J, with 9 bases between the two ends. The V gene's germline CDR1 is MGHRA and CDR2 YSYEKL. The CDR3 consists of 16 residues. The CDR3 is CASSQDRGTSYNEQFF. The CDR3 DNA sequence: TGCGCCAGCAGCCAAGATCGCGGGACCTCCTACAATGAGCAGTTCTTC.

This clonotype was counted between two and nine times. This clone may be a read error of a much larger clone one base away. The chain has TRBV12-3 or TRBV12-4 and TRBJ2-2; 8 nucleotides align to TRBD2. CDR3 length: 16 residues. J lost 6 bases, V lost 5 bases, and 11 bases had no gene match. In DNA form, the CDR3 reads TGTGCCAGCAGTAGACGCGGGGGGATTCCAGCCGGGGAGCTGTTTTTT. As protein: CASSRRGGIPAGELFF.

This clonotype was seen at least ten times. The rearrangement uses TRBV11-2 and TRBJ2-1; the match to TRBD2 covers 12 bases. Germline V gene data show CDR1 as SGHAT and CDR2 as FQNNGV. V shed 0 bases and J 5 bases; nucleotides not matched to a gene: 11. CDR3 length equals 19 residues. The CDR3 sequence: CASSLEMYGLAGINNEQFF. DNA for the CDR3: TGTGCCAGCAGCTTAGAAATGTACGGACTAGCGGGAATAAACAATGAGCAGTTCTTC.

This clonotype was seen a few times. Because the CDR3 is missing its conserved closing phenylalanine or tryptophan, this is likely a read error. The V and J genes are TRBV20-1 and TRBJ2-7, with 7 nucleotides matching TRBD1. The CDR3 has 15 residues. Germline V gene sequence: CDR1 DFQATT, CDR2 SNEGSKA (reference sequence). The J segment lost 4 bases and the V segment lost 3 bases, leaving 12 bases of the junction unmatched. The CDR3 loop reads CSARAGVGGKYEQYL. The DNA of the CDR3 is TGCAGTGCTAGGGCCGGGGTAGGGGGCAAGTACGAGCAGTACCTC.

This clonotype was seen ten or more times. J is TRBJ2-1 and V is TRBV27; weak D call: TRBD1 (5 bases). The CDR3 runs 14 residues. Germline V lookup: CDR1 MNHEY, CDR2 SMNVEV (reference sequence). The V and J ends lost 5 bases and 5 bases respectively, with 13 bases between them. The CDR3 region has the DNA TGTGCCAGCAGTGGGGCCCCGCAAAACAATGAGCAGTTCTTC. This gives the protein CASSGAPQNNEQFF.

The table lists this clonotype with many counts. The chain uses TRBV27 and TRBJ2-7, with 7 bases identical to TRBD2. The trim removed 2 bases at V and 2 bases at J, leaving 3 bases unmatched. CDR1 is MNHEY and CDR2 is SMNVEV in the germline V gene (reference sequence). CDR3 length equals 14 residues. CDR3: CASSLTGGAYEQYF. CDR3 nucleotides: TGTGCCAGCAGTTTAACGGGGGGAGCCTACGAGCAGTACTTC.

This clonotype was seen a handful of times. The V and J genes are TRBV5-5 and TRBJ2-1; 14 nucleotides match TRBD2. Looked up from germline, CDR1 is SGHKS and CDR2 is YYEKEE (reference sequence). This CDR3 is 15 amino acids long. Trimming removed 4 bases from V and 8 bases from J; junction bases left unmatched: 5. Here the CDR3 DNA reads TGTGCCAGCAGCACGGGACTAGCGGGAGCGGATGAGCAGTTCTTC. It encodes CASSTGLAGADEQFF.

The V gene is TRBV2, the J gene TRBJ2-7; 7 bases line up with TRBD1. The length of the CDR3 is 13 residues. The trim removed 4 bases at V and 1 base at J, leaving 1 base unmatched. CDR1 SNHLY and CDR2 FYNNEI come from the germline V gene. This CDR3 reads CASSGDSSYEQYF. Here the CDR3 DNA reads TGTGCCAGCAGTGGGGACAGTTCCTACGAGCAGTACTTC.

This clonotype showed up many times. The J gene is TRBJ2-2, the V gene TRBV9; TRBD1 aligns across 10 bases. CDR1 SGDLS and CDR2 YYNGEE come from the germline V gene. The CDR3 loop spans 16 amino acids. The V gene end was trimmed by 1 base and the J gene end by 5 bases; junction bases not matched to a gene: 5. CDR3: CASSVSRQGATGELFF. The CDR3, as DNA: TGTGCCAGCAGCGTATCGAGACAGGGGGCAACCGGGGAGCTGTTTTTT.

This clonotype came up many times. This chain connects TRBV19 to TRBJ2-5; TRBD1 might be the D (6 bases). Germline V gene sequence: CDR1 LNHDA, CDR2 SQIVND (reference sequence). This CDR3 has 16 amino acids. With 4 bases removed from V and 5 bases from J, the gap between germline ends came to 20 bases. This CDR3 reads CASSKNKQGPGETQYF. The CDR3 DNA reads as TGTGCCAGTAGTAAAAACAAACAGGGTCCCGGGGAGACCCAGTACTTC.

This clonotype was seen ten or more times. The genes are TRBV6-5 and TRBJ2-7, with 9 bases fitting TRBD1. This CDR3 is built from 17 residues. J lost 4 bases, V lost 4 bases, and 14 bases had no gene match. Germline CDR1 reads MNHEY; CDR2 reads SVGAGI. In DNA, the CDR3 is TGTGCCAGCAGTTTCGGATTTTTCGGACAGGGGACGTACGAGCAGTACTTC. Translating it yields CASSFGFFGQGTYEQYF.

The chain is built from TRBV4-2 and TRBJ2-1; D might be TRBD1 (6 bases). V lost 0 bases and J lost 8, with 17 bases in between. This CDR3 has 16 residues. Germline V lookup: CDR1 LGHNA, CDR2 YNFKEQ. DNA of the CDR3: TGTGCCAGCAGCCAAGATTTGGGGACATATGGATATGAGCAGTTCTTC. Its protein product is CASSQDLGTYGYEQFF.

This clonotype has a count of ten or more. This sequence joins TRBV12-3 or TRBV12-4 and TRBJ2-6; D might be TRBD2 (5 bases). The CDR3 contains 15 residues. V lost 5 bases and J 3 bases, leaving 11 bases between the germline ends. CDR3: CASSAAGGGANVLTF. The CDR3 DNA follows: TGTGCCAGCAGTGCTGCGGGTGGTGGGGCCAACGTCCTGACTTTC.

This clonotype was seen only a few times. The rearrangement links TRBV5-1 to TRBJ1-1; maybe TRBD1 (5 bases). Trimming pared 0 bases from V and 3 bases from J, leaving 12 bases between. Germline CDR1 is SGHRS and CDR2 is YFSETQ. The CDR3 length is 15 residues. The CDR3 coding sequence is TGCGCCAGCAGCTTGGATTCGGGGCGCGACACTGAAGCTTTCTTT. Protein product: CASSLDSGRDTEAFF.

This clonotype was recorded at least ten times. This chain uses TRBV11-2 with TRBJ2-2, with D perhaps TRBD2 (6 bases). The CDR3 extends over 17 amino acids. Germline V lookup: CDR1 SGHAT, CDR2 FQNNGV. V shed 0 bases and J shed 3 bases, with 14 bases lying between them. This CDR3 is CASSLDGSVLYTGELFF. The CDR3 DNA sequence: TGTGCCAGCAGCTTAGACGGGAGTGTTCTTTACACCGGGGAGCTGTTTTTT.

This clonotype was observed a handful of times. The rearrangement links TRBV7-2 to TRBJ2-5, with 13 positions matching TRBD2. Germline V gene lookup returns CDR1 SGHTA and CDR2 FQGNSA. This CDR3 has 16 residues. Unmatched junction bases numbered 6, after V lost 5 bases and J lost 3 bases. CDR3 DNA: TGTGCCAGCAGCCCCGGGACTAGCGGGATAGAAGAGACCCAGTACTTC. Protein product: CASSPGTSGIEETQYF.

Notes on this clonotype: Just one base apart from a much larger clone, this may be a read error. CDR3 in amino acids: CSASSRSWSTDTQSF. DNA of the CDR3: TGCAGTGCTAGTAGCCGAAGCTGGAGCACAGATACGCAGTCTTTT. The gene calls are TRBV20-1 and TRBJ2-3; D is unclear. The CDR3 has 15 amino acids. Germline V gene sequence: CDR1 DFQATT, CDR2 SNEGSKA (reference sequence).

This clonotype was counted at least ten times. The chain links TRBV7-9 to TRBJ1-6, with D unresolved. The germline gives CDR1 SEHNR, CDR2 FQNEAQ (reference sequence). The V end was cut by 2 bases, the J end by 10 bases, with 12 bases between. This CDR3 contains 14 residues. DNA for the CDR3: TGTGCCAGCAGCTTAAACGGGGTGGGGTCACCCCTCCACTTT. It is translated as CASSLNGVGSPLHF.

Here the CDR3 DNA reads TGCGCCGTAAGGCTAGCGGGGTACAATGAGCAGTTCTTC. This sequence encodes CAVRLAGYNEQFF. V is TRBV5-1 and J is TRBJ2-1; 9 bases match TRBD2. CDR1 SGHRS and CDR2 YFSETQ come from the germline V gene. The CDR3 is made up of 13 amino acids. The J segment lost 4 bases and the V segment lost 10 bases, leaving 6 bases of the junction unmatched.

At least ten counts were recorded for this clonotype. The chain recombines TRBV3-1 with TRBJ2-5; the D gene is possibly TRBD1 (5 bases). The CDR3 is 13 amino acids. Trimming removed 0 bases at V and 7 bases at J, with 9 bases between. CDR1 and CDR2 from the germline V gene are LGHDT and YNNKEL (reference sequence). The CDR3 region is CASSQEGLGTQYF. In DNA, the CDR3 is TGTGCCAGCAGCCAAGAGGGGCTGGGGACCCAGTACTTC.

This clonotype showed up many times. The rearrangement links TRBV5-6 to TRBJ2-7; 7 bases map to TRBD1. This CDR3 is 14 amino acids long. Germline assignment: CDR1 SGHDT and CDR2 YYEEEE. J lost 3 bases, V lost 2 bases, and 5 bases had no gene match. The CDR3 spells CASSFGTDLYEQYF. The DNA of the CDR3 is TGTGCCAGCAGCTTCGGGACAGACCTCTACGAGCAGTACTTC. The variable domain in full, completed from reference TRBV5-6 and TRBJ2-7, reads DAGVTQSPTHLIKTRGQQVTLRCSPKSGHDTVSWYQQALGQGPQFIFQYYEEEERQRGNFPDRFSGHQFPNYSSELNVNALLLGDSALYLCASSFGTDLYEQYFGPGTRLTVT.

A note on this clonotype: This may arise from a read error, as a much more abundant clone is one base away. The chain combines TRBV4-1 with TRBJ2-5; possibly TRBD1 or TRBD2 for D (5 bases each). This CDR3 comprises 13 residues. Germline assignment: CDR1 MGHRA and CDR2 YSYEKL. In nucleotides, the CDR3 is TGCGCCAGCAGCCAAACTAGGGGAGAGATCCAGTACTTC. It is translated as CASSQTRGEIQYF.

This clonotype was counted ten times or more. The chain recombines TRBV12-3 or TRBV12-4 with TRBJ1-3; D gene ambiguous. CDR3 length: 13 residues. Trimming removed 2 bases at V and 4 bases at J, with 6 bases between. In nucleotides, the CDR3 is TGTGCCAGCAGTTTAACCTTCGGAAACACCATATATTTT. It codes for CASSLTFGNTIYF.

This clonotype was counted at least ten times. The rearrangement links TRBV27 to TRBJ2-1; TRBD2 matches at 9 bases. V trimming: 2 bases; J trimming: 6 bases; junction bases outside the gene matches: 8. The CDR3 has 16 residues. Germline V CDR1 and CDR2: MNHEY, SMNVEV (reference sequence). The DNA for the CDR3 is TGTGCCAGCAGTTTACGGGCGGGAGGGCGGTTCAATGAGCAGTTCTTC. It codes for CASSLRAGGRFNEQFF.

This clonotype was seen a few times. The rearrangement uses TRBV5-4 and TRBJ2-1; the D is unclear. Trimming pared 0 bases from V and 4 bases from J, leaving 11 bases between. CDR3 length equals 15 residues. The germline CDR1 and CDR2 sequences are SGHNT and YYREEE (reference sequence). This chain's CDR3 is CASSLGVPVYNEQFF. The CDR3 DNA reads as TGTGCCAGCAGCTTGGGAGTCCCCGTTTACAATGAGCAGTTCTTC.